The clone carrying this TCR beta chain was detected a few times. Trimming took off 4 bases at V and 1 base at J, with 8 bases between the two ends. CDR3 length equals 13 residues. Germline CDR1 is SEHNR and CDR2 is FQNEAQ (reference sequence). This entry comes from a study of blood T cell repertoires in COVID-19. Clones were sequenced by immunoSEQ multiplex PCR, and TCRdb holds only the in-frame ones, with some missing. The sample lists under 30,000 clones, roughly 86% occurring once. The sample was peripheral blood. The rearrangement uses TRBV7-9 and TRBJ2-7, with a weak D call TRBD2 (6 bases). The receptor's source is a man in his forties or fifties with active COVID-19. CDR3 sequence reads: CASSSRGSYEQYF. The CDR3 DNA reads TGTGCCAGCAGCTCCCGGGGGTCCTACGAGCAGTACTTC.